One and the same sample provided the 30 T cell receptor beta chains below, sequenced in a study of blood T cell repertoires in COVID-19. The assay was immunoSEQ multiplex PCR, and TCRdb's table has in-frame clones only and misses some. The sample records about 400,000 clones, roughly 90% being singletons. The material sequenced was PBMCs or T cells enriched from blood (not recorded which). The source is a woman aged 40-49 years with acute COVID-19.

The chain combines TRBV3-1 (or the pseudogene TRBV3-2) with TRBJ1-2; D is possibly TRBD1 (5 bases). Per germline, CDR1 LGHDT and CDR2 YNNKEL (reference sequence). V dropped 1 base and J dropped 4 bases, with 19 bases sitting between them. CDR3 length equals 17 residues. Here the CDR3 DNA reads TGTGCCAGCAGCCAAGGGGGGACGGGAGGCCGACTCTATGGCTACACCTTC. Translation: CASSQGGTGGRLYGYTF.

The rearrangement joins TRBV3-1 (or the pseudogene TRBV3-2) to TRBJ2-5, with D maybe TRBD2 (5 bases). There are 15 residues in the CDR3. Trimming shortened V by 0 bases and J by 4 bases, and 12 bases separated the two germline ends. Germline V gene lookup returns CDR1 LGHDT and CDR2 YNNKEL (reference sequence). The CDR3 is CASSQDSRAGETQYF. CDR3 coding DNA: TGTGCCAGCAGCCAAGATAGTAGGGCGGGAGAGACCCAGTACTTC.

This chain joins TRBV30 and TRBJ2-5; 10 bases align to TRBD1. The length of the CDR3 is 13 residues. From germline, CDR1 is GTSNPN and CDR2 SVGIG (reference sequence). The J segment lost 5 bases and the V segment lost 3 bases, leaving 3 bases of the junction unmatched. The CDR3 protein is CAWRDRGLETQYF. The CDR3 coding sequence is TGTGCCTGGAGGGACAGGGGGTTGGAGACCCAGTACTTC.

The genes are TRBV5-4 and TRBJ1-1; 9 bases are a match to TRBD1. V shed 4 bases and J 3 bases; nucleotides not matched to a gene: 7. The CDR3 loop spans 15 amino acids. Germline CDR1 reads SGHNT; CDR2 reads YYREEE (reference sequence). The CDR3 DNA follows: TGTGCCAGCAGCCGAGGACAGGGGAGAGACACTGAAGCTTTCTTT. Translating gives CASSRGQGRDTEAFF.

The chain uses TRBV27 and TRBJ1-3; 8 positions match TRBD1. This CDR3 is 15 amino acids long. V shed 5 bases, J shed 2 bases, and the junction held 5 bases outside the gene matches. CDR1 and CDR2 (germline): MNHEY, SMNVEV (reference sequence). This chain's CDR3 is CASSPDRDPGNTIYF. Here the CDR3 DNA reads TGTGCCAGCAGTCCGGACAGGGATCCTGGAAACACCATATATTTT.

The J gene is TRBJ1-6, the V gene TRBV2, with 7 positions matching TRBD1. CDR1 SNHLY and CDR2 FYNNEI come from the germline V gene. Trimming at V came to 8 bases and at J to 7 bases, leaving 14 bases not matched to a gene. The CDR3 extends over 16 amino acids. The CDR3 here is CASSGVGGRGNSPLHF. The CDR3 DNA reads as TGTGCCAGCTCCGGGGTAGGGGGCCGTGGGAATTCACCCCTCCACTTT.

V is TRBV5-1 and J is TRBJ2-2, with D perhaps matching TRBD1 (6 bases). The CDR3 covers 16 residues. Germline V gives CDR1 SGHRS, CDR2 YFSETQ. With 4 bases removed from V and 0 bases from J, the gap between germline ends came to 13 bases. Written as DNA, the CDR3 is TGCGCCAGCAGCCCTACCGGGACATCGAACACCGGGGAGCTGTTTTTT. It yields the protein CASSPTGTSNTGELFF.

This chain uses TRBV29-1 with TRBJ1-3, with D unclear. The CDR3 is 14 amino acids. CDR1 SQVTM and CDR2 ANQGSEA come from the germline V gene. V lost 0 bases to trimming and J lost 0 bases, with 6 bases between them. CDR3 sequence reads: CSVEDHNSGNTIYF. CDR3 nucleotides: TGCAGCGTTGAAGATCACAACTCTGGAAACACCATATATTTT. Drawing the rest from reference TRBV29-1 and TRBJ1-3, the complete variable domain is SAVISQKPSRDICQRGTSLTIQCQVDSQVTMMFWYRQQPGQSLTLIATANQGSEATYESGFVIDKFPISRPNLTFSTLTVSNMSPEDSSIYLCSVEDHNSGNTIYFGEGSWLTVV.

The rearrangement uses TRBV7-2 and TRBJ1-2; D unclear. This CDR3 has 15 residues. The V gene lost 7 bases and the J gene lost 4 bases, with 19 bases spanning the gap. Germline loops: CDR1 SGHTA, CDR2 FQGNSA. CDR3 protein: CASTDTPGDLYGYTF. CDR3 bases: TGTGCCAGCACTGATACACCGGGAGACCTCTATGGCTACACCTTC.

This chain uses TRBV27 with TRBJ2-1; no reliable D call. V shed 5 bases and J shed 2 bases, with 13 bases lying between them. This CDR3 is 15 amino acids long. Looked up from germline, CDR1 is MNHEY and CDR2 is SMNVEV (reference sequence). DNA for the CDR3: TGTGCCAGCAGTCTCGACCTGGCGGCCTACAATGAGCAGTTCTTC. This translates into CASSLDLAAYNEQFF.

The chain combines TRBV19 with TRBJ1-2, with TRBD1 identical over 9 bases. CDR3 length: 17 residues. Trimming cost V 7 bases and J 1 base; bases outside gene matches: 13. Germline V gene lookup returns CDR1 LNHDA and CDR2 SQIVND (reference sequence). CDR3 bases: TGTGCCAGTACCCCGGGACAGGGAAGACCAAATAACTATGGCTACACCTTC. It specifies CASTPGQGRPNNYGYTF.

The chain combines TRBV11-2 with TRBJ1-2; 7 nucleotides line up with TRBD1. The J segment lost 6 bases and the V segment lost 4 bases, leaving 14 bases of the junction unmatched. The germline V gene encodes CDR1 SGHAT and CDR2 FQNNGV. There are 16 residues in the CDR3. The CDR3 here is CASSSLVGQPLDGYTF. As DNA, the CDR3 is TGTGCCAGCAGCTCTTTAGTGGGACAGCCCCTAGATGGCTACACCTTC.

This clone was observed a handful of times. The chain employs TRBV19 and TRBJ2-3, with TRBD1 as a possible D gene (5 bases). CDR1 LNHDA and CDR2 SQIVND come from the germline V gene (reference sequence). This CDR3 comprises 13 residues. V was cut by 4 bases and J by 6 bases, with 11 bases left in between. The CDR3 sequence: CASSKSGPDTQYF. DNA of the CDR3: TGTGCCAGTAGTAAGTCAGGGCCGGATACGCAGTATTTT.

In its sample, this clone was seen once. The chain combines TRBV12-3 or TRBV12-4 with TRBJ2-7; tentatively, D is TRBD2 (6 bases). The CDR3 sequence is 12 residues long. With 7 bases removed from V and 3 bases from J, the gap between germline ends came to 10 bases. The CDR3 is CASTGGLYEQYF. Here the CDR3 DNA reads TGTGCCAGCACCGGGGGTCTCTACGAGCAGTACTTC.

The V call is TRBV2, the J call TRBJ2-5, with a weak D call TRBD1 (5 bases). Trimming removed 4 bases at V and 4 bases at J, with 16 bases between. The CDR3 has 15 residues. The germline V gene has CDR1 SNHLY and CDR2 FYNNEI. The CDR3 reads CASSVSPGLRETQYF. In nucleotides, the CDR3 is TGTGCCAGCAGTGTCTCACCAGGGTTGAGAGAGACCCAGTACTTC.

This chain connects TRBV7-9 to TRBJ2-3; 7 positions agree with TRBD1. Germline V gives CDR1 SEHNR, CDR2 FQNEAQ (reference sequence). The V gene end was trimmed by 5 bases and the J gene end by 5 bases; junction bases not matched to a gene: 4. The CDR3 has 13 residues. In nucleotides, the CDR3 is TGTGCCAGCAGCCTGCAGGGGGAAGATACGCAGTATTTT. Protein: CASSLQGEDTQYF.

This clone showed up just a few times. The rearrangement uses TRBV11-3 and TRBJ2-5; weak D call: TRBD1 (5 bases). CDR3 length: 13 residues. Per germline, CDR1 SGHNT and CDR2 YENEEA. Trimming removed 5 bases at V and 5 bases at J, with 12 bases between. CDR3 in DNA: TGTGCCAGCAGCCCTGGGGCCCGGGAGACCCAGTACTTC. Encoded protein: CASSPGARETQYF.

The chain is built from TRBV20-1 and TRBJ1-6, with D maybe TRBD1 (5 bases). This CDR3 has 13 residues. Germline lookup yields CDR1 DFQATT and CDR2 SNEGSKA (reference sequence). Trimming took 3 bases from V and 10 from J, leaving 13 bases between them. This CDR3 reads CSASRGRYSPLHF. As DNA, the CDR3 is TGCAGTGCTAGTCGGGGGAGGTACTCACCCCTCCACTTT.

J is TRBJ2-2 and V is TRBV5-5; 8 bases match TRBD1. Germline-derived CDR1 and CDR2 are SGHKS and YYEKEE (reference sequence). Unmatched junction bases numbered 5, after V lost 4 bases and J lost 3 bases. This CDR3 has 15 residues. The CDR3 here is CASSERTGHTGELFF. The CDR3 nucleotides are TGTGCCAGCAGCGAAAGGACAGGGCACACCGGGGAGCTGTTTTTT.

The CDR3 is CASSVSGQGGYTF. DNA of the CDR3: TGTGCCAGCAGTGTATCGGGACAGGGTGGCTACACCTTC. This sequence joins TRBV2 and TRBJ1-2; 9 nucleotides match TRBD1. The CDR3 extends over 13 amino acids. After removal of 4 bases from V and 7 bases from J, the junction contained 4 bases not matched to a gene. From germline, CDR1 is SNHLY and CDR2 FYNNEI.

The chain is built from TRBV6-1 and TRBJ1-2, with D perhaps matching TRBD1 (6 bases). The CDR3 has 15 residues. The V gene lost 0 bases and the J gene lost 8 bases, with 16 bases spanning the gap. Germline V gene lookup returns CDR1 MNHNS and CDR2 SASEGT. CDR3 loop: CASSEAATGKKGYTF. The CDR3 DNA is TGTGCCAGCAGTGAAGCCGCTACAGGGAAAAAGGGCTACACCTTC.

V and J are TRBV6-4 and TRBJ1-1, with 8 positions matching TRBD1. This CDR3 spans 15 amino acids. The V gene end was trimmed by 6 bases and the J gene end by 4 bases; junction bases not matched to a gene: 10. Germline V lookup: CDR1 MRHNA, CDR2 SNTAGT. The CDR3 loop reads CASSSDRGRTTEAFF. In DNA form, the CDR3 reads TGTGCCAGCAGCTCCGACAGGGGCCGTACCACTGAAGCTTTCTTT.

This clone was counted between two and nine times. This chain uses TRBV5-1 with TRBJ1-2; D might be TRBD1 (6 bases). V was shortened by 3 bases and J by 8 bases, with 20 bases between the two germline ends. The CDR3 consists of 15 residues. Germline V gene lookup returns CDR1 SGHRS and CDR2 YFSETQ. The chain's CDR3 is CASSYNRARNGGYTF. DNA of the CDR3: TGCGCCAGCAGCTATAACAGGGCCCGGAATGGGGGCTACACCTTC.

This clone was seen only once. The rearrangement uses TRBV18 and TRBJ2-1; 9 nucleotides agree with TRBD2. V trimming: 1 base; J trimming: 9 bases; junction bases outside the gene matches: 7. CDR3 length equals 15 residues. Germline-derived CDR1 and CDR2 are KGHSH and LQKENI. Written as DNA, the CDR3 is TGTGCCAGCTCACCACTAGCGGGGGATTTAGGTGAGCAGTTCTTC. Residues: CASSPLAGDLGEQFF.

This chain connects TRBV15 to TRBJ1-4, with unresolved D. CDR3 size: 15 residues. Germline assignment: CDR1 LNHNV and CDR2 YYDKDF (reference sequence). V lost 0 bases to trimming and J lost 7 bases, with 12 bases between them. CDR3 residues: CATSRETNRGEKLFF. The CDR3 coding sequence is TGTGCCACCAGCAGAGAGACGAACCGGGGTGAAAAACTGTTTTTT.

This chain connects TRBV15 to TRBJ2-5, with 14 bases lining up with TRBD2. The CDR3 runs 18 residues. Per the germline V gene, CDR1 is LNHNV and CDR2 is YYDKDF (reference sequence). Losses at the gene ends were 3 bases for V and 1 base for J; bases not matched to a gene: 7. CDR3 loop: CATSSPGTSGGLQETQYF. DNA of the CDR3: TGTGCCACCAGCAGTCCCGGGACTAGCGGGGGCCTCCAAGAGACCCAGTACTTC.

This clone was detected a few times. This rearrangement joins TRBV2 to TRBJ2-5; D gene ambiguous. V was pared by 4 bases and J by 7 bases, with 13 bases between. The CDR3 loop spans 13 amino acids. Germline V gene data show CDR1 as SNHLY and CDR2 as FYNNEI. The CDR3 DNA follows: TGTGCCAGCAGTGGAAGAGAGGTTGGGACCCAGTACTTC. This codes for CASSGREVGTQYF.

The CDR3 is CASSAPGLAGGPSSYNEQFF. As DNA, the CDR3 is TGTGCCAGCAGTGCCCCGGGACTAGCGGGGGGGCCGAGCTCCTACAATGAGCAGTTCTTC. The V and J genes are TRBV2 and TRBJ2-1, with TRBD2 matching 16 bases. With 4 bases clipped from V and 0 bases from J, the junction kept 9 bases outside the gene matches. CDR3 length equals 20 residues. Germline V CDR1 and CDR2: SNHLY, FYNNEI.

The V gene is TRBV29-1, the J gene TRBJ1-1; D may be TRBD1 (5 bases). The CDR3 contains 13 residues. Trimming took 8 bases from V and 6 from J, leaving 19 bases between them. From germline, CDR1 is SQVTM and CDR2 ANQGSEA. The CDR3 sequence is CSSTKNQGSEAFF. DNA of the CDR3: TGCAGCTCCACCAAAAACCAGGGATCTGAAGCTTTCTTT.

The CDR3 region has the DNA TGTGCCAGCAGGCCGACAGCTTATAGCAATCAGCCCCAGCATTTT. Translating gives CASRPTAYSNQPQHF. J is TRBJ1-5 and V is TRBV2; D may be TRBD1 (5 bases). The germline gives CDR1 SNHLY, CDR2 FYNNEI. V lost 6 bases and J lost 0, with 12 bases in between. This CDR3 has 15 amino acids.